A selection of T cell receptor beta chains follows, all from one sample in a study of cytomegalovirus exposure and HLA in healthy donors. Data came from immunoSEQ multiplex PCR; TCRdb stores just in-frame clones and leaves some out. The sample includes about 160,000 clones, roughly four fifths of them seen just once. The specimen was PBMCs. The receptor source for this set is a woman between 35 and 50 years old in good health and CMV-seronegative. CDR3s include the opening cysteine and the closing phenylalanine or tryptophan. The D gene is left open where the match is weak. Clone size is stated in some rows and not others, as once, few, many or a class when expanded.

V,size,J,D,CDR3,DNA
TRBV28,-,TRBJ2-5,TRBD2,CASKYSGGRIETQYF,TGTGCCAGCAAATATAGCGGGGGTCGGATAGAGACCCAGTACTTC
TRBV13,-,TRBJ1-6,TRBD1,CASSNGQGPRSYNSPLHF,TGTGCCAGCAGCAACGGACAGGGGCCTCGCTCCTATAATTCACCCCTCCACTTT
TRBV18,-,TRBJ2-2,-,CASSPTGNTGELFF,TGTGCCAGCTCCCCGACAGGGAACACCGGGGAGCTGTTTTTT
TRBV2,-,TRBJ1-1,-,CASSGTVVTEAFF,TGTGCCAGCAGTGGGACAGTGGTAACTGAAGCTTTCTTT
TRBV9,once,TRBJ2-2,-,CASSPRTTGELFF,TGTGCCAGCAGCCCCCGGACTACCGGGGAGCTGTTTTTT
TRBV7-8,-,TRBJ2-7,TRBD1,CASSLRGQGDEQYF,TGTGCCAGCAGCTTACGGGGACAGGGCGACGAGCAGTACTTC
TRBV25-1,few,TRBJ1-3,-,CASSPTIGNTIYF,TGTGCCAGCAGTCCCACTATCGGAAACACCATATATTTT
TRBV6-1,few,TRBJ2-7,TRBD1,CASSEARTGFSYEQYF,TGTGCCAGCAGTGAAGCGAGGACAGGGTTTTCCTACGAGCAGTACTTC
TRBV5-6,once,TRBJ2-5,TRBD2,CASSITSGGVETQYF,TGTGCCAGCAGCATCACTAGCGGGGGTGTAGAGACCCAGTACTTC
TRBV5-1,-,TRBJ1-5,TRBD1,CASSPHRGDQPQHF,TGCGCCAGCAGCCCCCACAGGGGAGATCAGCCCCAGCATTTT
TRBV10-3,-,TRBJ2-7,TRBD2,CAIRRAGATSYEQYF,TGTGCCATCAGAAGAGCGGGGGCAACCTCCTACGAGCAGTACTTC
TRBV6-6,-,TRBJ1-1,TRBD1,CASIPGTGGIEAFF,TGTGCCAGCATCCCCGGGACAGGGGGCATTGAAGCTTTCTTT
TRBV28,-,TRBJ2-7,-,CASSDDRTGNYEQYF,TGTGCCAGCAGCGACGACAGGACCGGCAACTACGAGCAGTACTTC
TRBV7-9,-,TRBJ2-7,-,CASSQTGVEQYF,TGTGCCAGCAGTCAGACGGGGGTAGAGCAGTACTTC
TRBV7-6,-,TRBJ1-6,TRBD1,CASSWDRGRHSPLHF,TGTGCCAGCAGCTGGGACAGGGGAAGGCATTCACCCCTCCACTTT
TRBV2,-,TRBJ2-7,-,CASSASYLYEQYF,TGTGCCAGCAGTGCCAGTTATCTCTACGAGCAGTACTTC